A selection of T cell receptor beta chains follows, all from one sample in a study of OX40 agonist ivuxolimab in advanced cancers. TCRdb's copy holds only in-frame clones and misses some; the assay was immunoSEQ multiplex PCR. This repertoire shows tens of thousands of clones, approximately 86% found once; its top ten account for roughly 31%. This specimen was CD4+ or CD8+ T cells sorted from blood, taken in a trial of the OX40 agonist ivuxolimab. Receptor source: an adult with an advanced solid tumor such as melanoma, head and neck, liver or kidney cancer. Each CDR3 is given with its conserved first and last residue. Fields, in order: D gene, clone size, J gene, V gene, CDR3 protein, CDR3 DNA. D genes are given only for firm matches. Clone size appears in some rows only: once, few, many, or a class for an expanded clone.

TRBD1 | few | TRBJ1-4 | TRBV6-4 | CASSPQGEGEKLFF | TGTGCCAGCAGCCCCCAGGGGGAGGGTGAAAAACTGTTTTTT
TRBD2 | NA | TRBJ2-1 | TRBV4-2 | CASSQVRTGGYTEQFF | TGTGCCAGCAGCCAAGTCAGAACGGGAGGGTACACTGAGCAGTTCTTC
TRBD1 | NA | TRBJ2-1 | TRBV9 | CASTPGDRGSNEQFF | TGTGCCAGCACCCCCGGGGACAGGGGTTCCAATGAGCAGTTCTTC
TRBD2 | NA | TRBJ2-7 | TRBV6-5 | CASSYRSSGSYEQYF | TGTGCCAGCAGTTACAGAAGTAGCGGGAGTTACGAGCAGTACTTC
NA | NA | TRBJ2-1 | TRBV19 | CASSYKELEQFF | TGTGCCAGTAGTTACAAGGAACTTGAGCAGTTCTTC
NA | NA | TRBJ2-7 | TRBV7-9 | CASAGSDYEQYF | TGTGCCAGCGCAGGGAGCGACTACGAGCAGTACTTC
NA | NA | TRBJ1-1 | TRBV27 | CASSLQVLAEAFF | TGTGCCAGCAGTTTGCAGGTTCTTGCTGAAGCTTTCTTT
NA | NA | TRBJ2-1 | TRBV29-1 | CSAGGGERTPFYNEQFF | TGCAGCGCTGGAGGAGGGGAGCGGACGCCCTTTTACAATGAGCAGTTCTTC
NA | NA | TRBJ1-2 | TRBV7-9 | CASSLDRGFNYGYTF | TGTGCCAGCAGCTTGGACAGAGGGTTTAACTATGGCTACACCTTC
TRBD1 | NA | TRBJ2-1 | TRBV14 | CASSQDPPYRTGRSNEQFF | TGTGCCAGCAGCCAAGATCCCCCCTATCGGACAGGGAGGAGCAATGAGCAGTTCTTC
NA | NA | TRBJ2-3 | TRBV5-6 | CASSLRGQLGQYF | TGTGCCAGCAGCTTGAGGGGTCAGTTAGGGCAGTATTTT
NA | NA | TRBJ2-7 | TRBV11-2 | CASSLGGIAYEQYF | TGTGCCAGCAGCTTAGGCGGGATCGCCTACGAGCAGTACTTC
NA | NA | TRBJ2-3 | TRBV7-9 | CASSLAVPGATSDTQYF | TGTGCCAGCAGCCTAGCCGTTCCGGGAGCGACCTCAGATACGCAGTATTTT
NA | NA | TRBJ2-2 | TRBV4-1 | CASSPHPHGGTGELFF | TGCGCCAGCAGCCCCCACCCCCATGGAGGTACCGGGGAGCTGTTTTTT
TRBD1 | NA | TRBJ2-5 | TRBV9 | CASSEGTGVRETQYF | TGTGCCAGCAGCGAGGGGACAGGGGTAAGGGAGACCCAGTACTTC
TRBD2 | NA | TRBJ2-1 | TRBV5-4 | CASSTWTSGNYNEQFF | TGTGCCAGCAGCACCTGGACTAGCGGGAACTACAATGAGCAGTTCTTC
NA | NA | TRBJ1-1 | TRBV28 | CASSLIGRGRGNTEAFF | TGTGCCAGCAGCCTCATTGGGAGGGGCCGGGGGAACACTGAAGCTTTCTTT
TRBD1 | NA | TRBJ1-1 | TRBV28 | CASSLTGGLAEAFF | TGTGCCAGCAGTCTAACAGGGGGTCTTGCTGAAGCTTTCTTT
NA | NA | TRBJ2-7 | TRBV27 | CASSLRGTSSYEQYF | TGTGCCAGCAGTTTGAGGGGGACCAGCTCCTACGAGCAGTACTTC
NA | NA | TRBJ1-1 | TRBV28 | CASSFRAGRNTGTEAFF | TGTGCCAGCAGTTTTCGCGCAGGGCGGAATACTGGCACTGAAGCTTTCTTT
NA | NA | TRBJ2-3 | TRBV9 | CASSAEARWGTDTQYF | TGTGCCAGCAGCGCAGAGGCCCGTTGGGGGACAGATACGCAGTATTTT
NA | NA | TRBJ1-1 | TRBV5-6 | CASSLRQVGFLNTEAFF | TGTGCCAGCAGCTTGAGGCAGGTGGGCTTTCTGAACACTGAAGCTTTCTTT
NA | medium-sized | TRBJ2-7 | TRBV4-3 | CASSQDIGSGTEQYF | TGCGCCAGCAGCCAAGATATCGGATCCGGGACAGAGCAGTACTTC
NA | NA | TRBJ1-4 | TRBV25-1 | CASSEFGTANEKLFF | TGTGCCAGCAGTGAATTCGGGACCGCTAATGAAAAACTGTTTTTT
TRBD1 | NA | TRBJ1-1 | TRBV28 | CASSPNRGNTEAFF | TGTGCCAGCAGCCCCAACAGGGGCAACACTGAAGCTTTCTTT
NA | NA | TRBJ2-7 | TRBV19 | CASSIGSTDSYEQYF | TGTGCCAGTAGTATAGGTTCAACAGACTCCTACGAGCAGTACTTC
NA | NA | TRBJ1-2 | TRBV27 | CASSSTGTVANYGYTF | TGTGCCAGCAGTTCAACGGGGACGGTCGCTAACTATGGCTACACCTTC
NA | NA | TRBJ1-2 | TRBV5-1 | CASSLRSGTLYGYTF | TGCGCCAGCAGCTTACGGTCAGGGACTCTCTATGGCTACACCTTC
NA | NA | TRBJ1-4 | TRBV28 | CASSIGLGVFF | TGTGCCAGCTCTATCGGACTGGGGGTGTTTTTT
TRBD1 | NA | TRBJ1-2 | TRBV6-6 | CAGYGAGGWYGYTF | TGTGCCGGCTACGGGGCAGGGGGCTGGTATGGCTACACCTTC
NA | NA | TRBJ2-1 | TRBV28 | CASSLRQESYNEQFF | TGTGCCAGCAGTCTAAGGCAGGAGTCCTACAATGAGCAGTTCTTC
NA | NA | TRBJ1-3 | TRBV5-8 | CASSHRRGVNTIYF | TGTGCCAGCAGCCATCGACGGGGAGTAAACACCATATATTTT
NA | NA | TRBJ1-5 | TRBV5-5 | CASSWTGGEGPQHF | TGTGCCAGCAGCTGGACGGGGGGTGAGGGGCCCCAGCATTTT
NA | once | TRBJ2-7 | TRBV5-4 | CASSLGDSYYEQYF | TGTGCCAGCAGCTTGGGAGACAGTTACTACGAGCAGTACTTC
NA | NA | TRBJ2-7 | TRBV5-1 | CASSLDLGSDYEQYF | TGCGCCAGCAGCTTGGATCTGGGGTCGGACTACGAGCAGTACTTC
TRBD1 | NA | TRBJ2-5 | TRBV27 | CASSLRGQGTRTQYF | TGTGCCAGCAGTTTAAGGGGACAGGGGACTAGGACCCAGTACTTC
NA | NA | TRBJ2-7 | TRBV19 | CASNLGGESYEQYF | TGTGCCAGTAATCTCGGCGGAGAGTCCTACGAGCAGTACTTC
TRBD2 | NA | TRBJ2-1 | TRBV5-1 | CASSLSGSSYNEQFF | TGCGCCAGCAGCTTGAGCGGGAGCTCCTACAATGAGCAGTTCTTC
TRBD1 | NA | TRBJ1-1 | TRBV28 | CASNSRDRGNTEAFF | TGTGCCAGCAATAGCCGGGACAGGGGGAACACTGAAGCTTTCTTT
NA | NA | TRBJ1-4 | TRBV29-1 | CSVEVPVGAANEKLFF | TGCAGCGTTGAAGTGCCAGTCGGGGCGGCAAATGAAAAACTGTTTTTT
NA | NA | TRBJ2-2 | TRBV6-5 | CASSYGANTGELFF | TGTGCCAGCAGTTACGGGGCGAACACCGGGGAGCTGTTTTTT
NA | NA | TRBJ2-1 | TRBV19 | CAASGGPEQFF | TGTGCCGCCTCCGGGGGACCCGAGCAGTTCTTC
NA | NA | TRBJ2-5 | TRBV7-6 | CASSLVDSNQETQYF | TGTGCCAGCAGCCTTGTGGACAGTAACCAAGAGACCCAGTACTTC
TRBD1 | NA | TRBJ1-2 | TRBV4-3 | CASSQDTRDRGHGYTF | TGCGCCAGCAGCCAAGATACCCGGGACAGGGGTCATGGCTACACCTTC
NA | NA | TRBJ1-2 | TRBV9 | CASSTGGDYGYTF | TGTGCCAGCAGCACAGGCGGTGATTATGGCTACACCTTC
TRBD2 | NA | TRBJ2-7 | TRBV9 | CASSVGIAGLSYEQYF | TGTGCCAGCAGCGTGGGTATAGCGGGCCTCTCCTACGAGCAGTACTTC
NA | NA | TRBJ2-3 | TRBV5-1 | CASSLEGVSTDTQYF | TGCGCCAGCAGCTTGGAGGGGGTGAGCACAGATACGCAGTATTTT
NA | once | TRBJ1-5 | TRBV7-9 | CASSLGNQPQHF | TGTGCCAGCAGCTTAGGCAATCAGCCCCAGCATTTT
TRBD2 | NA | TRBJ2-7 | TRBV6-5 | CASSYMGLAPHEQYF | TGTGCCAGCAGTTACATGGGACTAGCCCCACACGAGCAGTACTTC
NA | NA | TRBJ2-7 | TRBV11-2 | CATKDDQEGGVHYSEQYF | TGTGCCACCAAGGACGACCAGGAAGGGGGGGTCCACTATTCCGAGCAGTACTTC
NA | NA | TRBJ1-2 | TRBV27 | CASNKSGAAKGYTF | TGTGCCAGCAATAAATCCGGGGCAGCCAAGGGCTACACCTTC
NA | NA | TRBJ1-5 | TRBV19 | CASSITAGGRGYSNQPQHF | TGTGCCAGTAGTATAACGGCGGGAGGGCGCGGTTATAGCAATCAGCCCCAGCATTTT
TRBD2 | NA | TRBJ2-1 | TRBV4-2 | CASSQDPIPGGPLVEQFF | TGTGCCAGCAGCCAAGATCCCATCCCGGGAGGGCCCCTGGTTGAGCAGTTCTTC
NA | NA | TRBJ2-5 | TRBV28 | CASSPARTQYF | TGTGCCAGCAGCCCTGCAAGGACCCAGTACTTC
NA | NA | TRBJ2-7 | TRBV4-3 | CASSPGTLGNSYEQYF | TGCGCCAGCAGCCCGGGGACCCTGGGGAACTCCTACGAGCAGTACTTC
NA | NA | TRBJ2-1 | TRBV5-6 | CASSLGGRNEQFF | TGTGCCAGCAGCTTGGGGGGCAGGAATGAGCAGTTCTTC
NA | NA | TRBJ2-7 | TRBV19 | CASSIGQGFYEQYF | TGTGCCAGTAGTATTGGGCAGGGGTTCTACGAGCAGTACTTC
NA | NA | TRBJ1-2 | TRBV4-1 | CASSPKVGDLYGYTF | TGCGCCAGCAGCCCTAAGGTAGGGGACCTCTATGGCTACACCTTC
NA | once | TRBJ2-7 | TRBV28 | CASSTYLDGRYEQYF | TGTGCCAGCTCAACATACCTGGACGGCCGCTACGAGCAGTACTTC
TRBD2 | NA | TRBJ2-3 | TRBV5-5 | CASSRKIGLAVNTDTQYF | TGTGCCAGCAGCCGGAAAATCGGACTAGCGGTTAACACAGATACGCAGTATTTT